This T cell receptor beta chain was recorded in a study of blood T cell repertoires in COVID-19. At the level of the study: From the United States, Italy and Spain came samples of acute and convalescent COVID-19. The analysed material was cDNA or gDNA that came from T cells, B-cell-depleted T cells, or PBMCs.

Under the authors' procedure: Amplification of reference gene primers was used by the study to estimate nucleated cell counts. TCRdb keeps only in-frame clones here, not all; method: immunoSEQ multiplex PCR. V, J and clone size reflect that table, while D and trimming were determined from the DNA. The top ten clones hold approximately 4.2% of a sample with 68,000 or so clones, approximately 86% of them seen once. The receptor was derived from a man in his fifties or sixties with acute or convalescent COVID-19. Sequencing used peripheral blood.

The CDR3 coding sequence is TGTGCCAGCAGCCCGGACGGAGGTTATGGCTACACCTTC. Its translation is CASSPDGGYGYTF. This chain joins TRBV5-5 and TRBJ1-2; D not resolved. Germline V gene lookup returns CDR1 SGHKS and CDR2 YYEKEE (reference sequence). The CDR3 contains 13 residues. Trimming pared 4 bases from V and 5 bases from J, leaving 12 bases between. Full variable domain (remainder filled in from reference TRBV5-5 and TRBJ1-2): DAGVTQSPTHLIKTRGQQVTLRCSPISGHKSVSWYQQVLGQGPQFIFQYYEKEERGRGNFPDRFSARQFPNYSSELNVNALLLGDSALYLCASSPDGGYGYTFGSGTRLTVV.